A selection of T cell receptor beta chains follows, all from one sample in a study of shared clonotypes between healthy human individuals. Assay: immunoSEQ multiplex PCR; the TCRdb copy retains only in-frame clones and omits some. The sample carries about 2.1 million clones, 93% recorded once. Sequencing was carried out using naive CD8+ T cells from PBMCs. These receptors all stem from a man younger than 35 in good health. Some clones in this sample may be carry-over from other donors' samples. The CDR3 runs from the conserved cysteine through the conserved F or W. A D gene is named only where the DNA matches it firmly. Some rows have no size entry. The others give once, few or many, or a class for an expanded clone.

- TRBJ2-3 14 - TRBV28 TGTGCCAGCAGTTTAGGACAGAGCACAGATACGCAGTATTTT CASSLGQSTDTQYF
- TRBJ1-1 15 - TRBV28 TGTGCCAGCAGAAGCAGGGTGGGTTCCGGCACTGAAGCTTTCTTT CASRSRVGSGTEAFF
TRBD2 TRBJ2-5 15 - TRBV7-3 TGTGCCAGCAGCCCCGGACTAGCGGGAGGAGAGACCCAGTACTTC CASSPGLAGGETQYF
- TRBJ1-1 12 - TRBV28 TGTGCCAGCAGTTGGCGTAATGCTGAAGCTTTCTTT CASSWRNAEAFF
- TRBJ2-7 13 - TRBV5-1 TGCGCCAGCAGCTTGGACCTGGCCTACGAGCAGTACTTC CASSLDLAYEQYF
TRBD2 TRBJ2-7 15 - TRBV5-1 TGCGCCAGCAGCACGGGACTAGCGGCCTTAGGGGAGCAGTACTTC CASSTGLAALGEQYF
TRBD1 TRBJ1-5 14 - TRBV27 TGTGCCAGCGGATGGACAGGGGAAAGTCAGCCCCAGCATTTT CASGWTGESQPQHF
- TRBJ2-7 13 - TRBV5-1 TGCGCCAGCAGCTATGGGGACTCCTACGAGCAGTACTTC CASSYGDSYEQYF
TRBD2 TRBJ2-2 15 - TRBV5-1 TGCGCCAGCAGCTTCCAGCGGGAGGGGAACGGGGAGCTGTTTTTT CASSFQREGNGELFF
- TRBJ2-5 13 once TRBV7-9 TGTGCCAGCAGTCTGGTTCCCCCAGAGACCCAGTACTTC CASSLVPPETQYF
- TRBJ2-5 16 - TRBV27 TGTGCCAGCAGTTTAATTGGGGTAGCCGGGTTGGAGACCCAGTACTTC CASSLIGVAGLETQYF
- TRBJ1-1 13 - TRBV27 TGTGCCAGCAGTTTAGTGGGTTGGACTGAAGCTTTCTTT CASSLVGWTEAFF
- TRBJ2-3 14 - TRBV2 TGTGCCAGCAGTGAAGAAAGGGGCAGAGATACGCAGTATTTT CASSEERGRDTQYF
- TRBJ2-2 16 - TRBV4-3 TGCGCCAGCAGCCAAGATGGGGCGGAGGGCACCGGGGAGCTGTTTTTT CASSQDGAEGTGELFF
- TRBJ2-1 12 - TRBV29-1 TGCAGCGTTGTTGAGACCTACAATGAGCAGTTCTTC CSVVETYNEQFF
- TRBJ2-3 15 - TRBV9 TGTGCCAGCAGCGTAGTGTGGGACCGCACAGATACGCAGTATTTT CASSVVWDRTDTQYF
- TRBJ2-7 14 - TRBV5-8 TGTGCCAGCGGAACAGGGTCTAGGTTGAACGAGCAGTACTTC CASGTGSRLNEQYF
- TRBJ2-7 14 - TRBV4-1 TGCGCCAGCAGCCAAGTAGGCCCAGGCTACGAGCAGTACTTC CASSQVGPGYEQYF
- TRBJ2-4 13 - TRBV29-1 TGCAGCGTTGTCTTAGGGCTACAAAACATTCAGTACTTC CSVVLGLQNIQYF
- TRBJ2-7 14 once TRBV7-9 TGTGCCAGCAGCTTTCCCAAGGAGTCCTACGAGCAGTACTTC CASSFPKESYEQYF
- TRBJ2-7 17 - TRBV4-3 TGCGCCAGCAGCCAAGAACCAACAGCGGGACAAATTATCGAGCAGTACTTC CASSQEPTAGQIIEQYF
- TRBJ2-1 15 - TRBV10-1 TGCGCCAGCAGTGGGATCTGGGACTCCGACAATGAGCAGTTCTTC CASSGIWDSDNEQFF
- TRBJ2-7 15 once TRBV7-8 TGTGCCAGCAGCTTAGCGGAAGTTCCTCACTACGAGCAGTACTTC CASSLAEVPHYEQYF
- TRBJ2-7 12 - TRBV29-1 TGCAGCGGCACCGGGCCCAAAGGAGAGCAGTACTTC CSGTGPKGEQYF
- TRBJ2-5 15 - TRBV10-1 TGCGCCAGCAGTCTGACTACAGGGCCCCAAGAGACCCAGTACTTC CASSLTTGPQETQYF
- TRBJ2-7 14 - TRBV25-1 TGTGCCAGCAGTGAATACAGGGTTGGCGGCGAGCAGTACTTC CASSEYRVGGEQYF
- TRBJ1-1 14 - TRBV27 TGTGCCAGCAGTTCGTTGGCGGGGGGTACTGAAGCTTTCTTT CASSSLAGGTEAFF
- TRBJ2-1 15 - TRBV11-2 TGTGCCAGCAGCTTAGGACCTCTTCTTTACAATGAGCAGTTCTTC CASSLGPLLYNEQFF
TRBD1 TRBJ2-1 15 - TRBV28 TGTGCCAGCAGTTCTCCTGGACAGGGACACAATGAGCAGTTCTTC CASSSPGQGHNEQFF
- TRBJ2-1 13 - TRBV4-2 TGTGCCAGCAGCCCCTCCTCGGACATTGAGCAGTTCTTC CASSPSSDIEQFF
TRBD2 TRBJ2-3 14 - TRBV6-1 TGTGCCGGCGTCGGACTAGGAGGGGCAGATACGCAGTATTTT CAGVGLGGADTQYF
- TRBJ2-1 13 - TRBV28 TGTGCCAGCAGTTTTCGTCTAGATATTGAGCAGTTCTTC CASSFRLDIEQFF
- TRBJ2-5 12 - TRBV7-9 TGTGCCAGCAGCTTGGGGAAAGAGACCCAGTACTTC CASSLGKETQYF
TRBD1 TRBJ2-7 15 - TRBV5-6 TGTGCCAGCAGCCAAGGGGACAGAAACTCCTACGAGCAGTACTTC CASSQGDRNSYEQYF
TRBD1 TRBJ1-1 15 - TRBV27 TGTGCCAGCAGTTCCCGACAGGGGACGAACACTGAAGCTTTCTTT CASSSRQGTNTEAFF
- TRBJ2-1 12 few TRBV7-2 TGTGCCAGCAGCTACACGGCCGATGAGCAGTTCTTC CASSYTADEQFF
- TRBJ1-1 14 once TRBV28 TGTGCCAGCAGACAACTGGGACATCTTGATGAAGCTTTCTTT CASRQLGHLDEAFF
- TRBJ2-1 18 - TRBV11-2 TGTGCCAGCAGCTTTAGGGGGGTCAAATCTACATACTACAATGAGCAGTTCTTC CASSFRGVKSTYYNEQFF
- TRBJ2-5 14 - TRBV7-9 TGTGCCAGCAGCTTAGCTAGCCCGAAGGAGACCCAGTACTTC CASSLASPKETQYF
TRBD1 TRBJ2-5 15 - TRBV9 TGTGCCAGCAGCTCCCGACAGGGGATCCAAGAGACCCAGTACTTC CASSSRQGIQETQYF
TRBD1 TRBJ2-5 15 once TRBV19 TGTGCCAGTAGTATCCGGGACAGGGTCCAAGAGACCCAGTACTTC CASSIRDRVQETQYF
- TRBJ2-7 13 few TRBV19 TGTGCCAGTAGTCGGGACCAACGGGGCGAGCAGTACTTC CASSRDQRGEQYF
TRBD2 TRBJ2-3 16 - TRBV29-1 TGCAGCGTCGCCGGAACACTAGCGGTTAGCACAGATACGCAGTATTTT CSVAGTLAVSTDTQYF
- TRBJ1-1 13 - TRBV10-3 TGTGCCATCAGTAATACGGGGGGTACTGAAGCTTTCTTT CAISNTGGTEAFF
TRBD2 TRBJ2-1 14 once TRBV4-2 TGTGCCAGCAGCCCCGGCGGGAGGGCCAGCGAGCAGTTCTTC CASSPGGRASEQFF